What follows are 12 T cell receptor beta chains derived from one specimen sequenced in a study of long-term antiretroviral therapy in people with HIV. The immunoSEQ assay was v3.0, run at survey level. Assay used: immunoSEQ multiplex PCR; TCRdb lists only in-frame clones, some missing. The table lists over 25,000 clones, 70% to 90% of them singletons. Sequenced material: unsorted PBMCs, taken 3 years after starting antiretroviral therapy. Receptor source: a man aged 35 to 55 with HIV.

The CDR3 loop reads CSASGLGGTDTQYF. The CDR3 DNA sequence: TGCAGCGCCTCCGGTCTAGGCGGCACAGATACGCAGTATTTT. The chain has TRBV29-1 and TRBJ2-3; D gene ambiguous. The CDR3 is 14 residues long. V lost 7 bases, J lost 1 base, and 15 bases lay in between. Germline assignment: CDR1 SQVTM and CDR2 ANQGSEA.

The genes are TRBV20-1 and TRBJ1-2; D gene ambiguous. With 4 bases removed from V and 8 bases from J, the gap between germline ends came to 8 bases. The CDR3 is 10 residues long. Germline V gene data show CDR1 as DFQATT and CDR2 as SNEGSKA (reference sequence). CDR3 sequence: CSANTGGYTF. DNA of the CDR3: TGCAGTGCTAATACGGGGGGCTACACCTTC.

The chain uses TRBV7-9 and TRBJ2-1; the D gene is possibly TRBD2 (5 bases). There are 16 residues in the CDR3. The ends were cut back, 1 base at V and 6 bases at J, with 16 bases in the middle. Germline-derived CDR1 and CDR2 are SEHNR and FQNEAQ (reference sequence). The CDR3 reads CASSLGWTDRCNEQFF. The CDR3 DNA is TGTGCCAGCAGCTTAGGCTGGACTGATCGATGCAATGAGCAGTTCTTC.

The gene calls are TRBV5-4 and TRBJ2-7; TRBD2 matches 8 bases. The CDR3 sequence is 18 residues long. Germline V gene data show CDR1 as SGHNT and CDR2 as YYREEE (reference sequence). V lost 1 base, J lost 1 base, and 13 bases stayed unmatched. The CDR3 bases are TGTGCCAGCAGCTTGTCTAGCGGGCGCAGTACATATTCCTACGAGCAGTACTTC. Amino acids: CASSLSSGRSTYSYEQYF.

V usage is TRBV28 and J usage is TRBJ2-7; TRBD2 matches 16 bases. This CDR3 has 20 amino acids. The J segment lost 4 bases and the V segment lost 0 bases, leaving 12 bases of the junction unmatched. In germline, CDR1 is MDHEN, CDR2 SYDVKM. CDR3 residues: CASSLWGLAGGEYWRYEQYF. The CDR3 region has the DNA TGTGCCAGCAGTTTATGGGGACTAGCGGGAGGGGAATACTGGCGGTACGAGCAGTACTTC.

The V gene is TRBV28, the J gene TRBJ2-3; D unresolved. Germline V gives CDR1 MDHEN, CDR2 SYDVKM. The CDR3 consists of 14 residues. The ends were cut back, 5 bases at V and 0 bases at J, with 9 bases in the middle. Here the CDR3 reads CASSPGRSTDTQYF. The CDR3, as DNA: TGTGCCAGCAGTCCTGGCCGGAGCACAGATACGCAGTATTTT.

This clone was counted once. The chain employs TRBV2 and TRBJ2-2, with TRBD2 matching over 8 bases. Germline V gene data show CDR1 as SNHLY and CDR2 as FYNNEI. The CDR3 has 14 residues. V shed 8 bases and J 0 bases; nucleotides not matched to a gene: 2. The CDR3 DNA reads TGTGCCAGCCGGGGGGGGCCGAACACCGGGGAGCTGTTTTTT. Translating gives CASRGGPNTGELFF.

The chain recombines TRBV27 with TRBJ2-2; TRBD2 is a possible D gene (5 bases). Germline V CDR1 and CDR2: MNHEY, SMNVEV (reference sequence). This CDR3 is built from 14 residues. V lost 10 bases and J lost 3, with 15 bases in between. CDR3 loop: CATASGTYTGELFF. The CDR3 DNA is TGTGCCACCGCAAGCGGAACGTACACCGGGGAGCTGTTTTTT.

This chain joins TRBV18 and TRBJ1-2; D remains ambiguous. The CDR3 is made up of 13 amino acids. Between the trimmed V and J ends, which lost 5 bases and 5 bases, there was a span of 12 bases. CDR1 is KGHSH, CDR2 LQKENI, per germline. In nucleotides, the CDR3 is TGTGCCAGCTCAGTCTTAAGGGAGTATGGCTACACCTTC. Its protein product is CASSVLREYGYTF.

The rearrangement joins TRBV5-4 to TRBJ1-6, with D unclear. Germline V lookup: CDR1 SGHNT, CDR2 YYREEE (reference sequence). V lost 4 bases and J 9 bases, leaving 14 bases between the germline ends. CDR3 size: 14 residues. The CDR3 sequence is CASSPGGSGSPLHF. For the CDR3, the DNA is TGTGCCAGCAGCCCTGGTGGGTCGGGTTCACCCCTCCACTTT.

This chain connects TRBV5-4 to TRBJ2-5, with 8 bases aligning to TRBD2. V shed 4 bases, J shed 5 bases, and the junction held 7 bases outside the gene matches. Germline V gene sequence: CDR1 SGHNT, CDR2 YYREEE (reference sequence). There are 14 residues in the CDR3. CDR3 protein: CASSISGSWETQYF. Here the CDR3 DNA reads TGTGCCAGCAGCATCAGCGGGAGTTGGGAGACCCAGTACTTC.

This chain connects TRBV2 to TRBJ1-1, with 9 bases that match TRBD1. The CDR3 has 12 amino acids. After removal of 8 bases from V and 5 bases from J, the junction contained 3 bases not matched to a gene. Germline V gene sequence: CDR1 SNHLY, CDR2 FYNNEI. In nucleotides, the CDR3 is TGTGCCAGCTACAGGGGGCGGACTGAAGCTTTCTTT. As protein: CASYRGRTEAFF.